The clone carrying this T cell receptor (beta chain) came up a few times. Its specificity is not known. Germline assignment: CDR1 LNHDA and CDR2 SQIVND (reference sequence). The V gene end was trimmed by 8 bases and the J gene end by 2 bases; junction bases not matched to a gene: 7. CDR3 length: 14 amino acids. This sample was included in a study of beta chain features in type 1 diabetes. Every isolated RNA sample was fully reverse transcribed, so sequencing captured expressed TCRB transcripts. TCRdb keeps only in-frame clones here, not all; method: immunoSEQ multiplex PCR. This sample has around 250,000 clones, with less than 30% found just once. Whole-study findings and limits: A PCR bias possibly favoring shorter templates would apply equally to patients and controls. Among type 1 diabetes patients, VDJ junctions had fewer insertions and more deletions. Moderate but significant shortening of TCRB CDR3s was recorded in all four CD4+ subsets from Type 1 diabetes patients.

The chain uses TRBV19 and TRBJ2-3, with 7 nucleotides matching TRBD2. The sequencing sample was made of naive CD4+ T cells from blood. This receptor was taken from a woman aged 25 to 39 with type 1 diabetes. For the CDR3, the DNA is TGTGCCAGTGAGGGCGGGAGTGCCACAGATACGCAGTATTTT. Amino acid sequence: CASEGGSATDTQYF.